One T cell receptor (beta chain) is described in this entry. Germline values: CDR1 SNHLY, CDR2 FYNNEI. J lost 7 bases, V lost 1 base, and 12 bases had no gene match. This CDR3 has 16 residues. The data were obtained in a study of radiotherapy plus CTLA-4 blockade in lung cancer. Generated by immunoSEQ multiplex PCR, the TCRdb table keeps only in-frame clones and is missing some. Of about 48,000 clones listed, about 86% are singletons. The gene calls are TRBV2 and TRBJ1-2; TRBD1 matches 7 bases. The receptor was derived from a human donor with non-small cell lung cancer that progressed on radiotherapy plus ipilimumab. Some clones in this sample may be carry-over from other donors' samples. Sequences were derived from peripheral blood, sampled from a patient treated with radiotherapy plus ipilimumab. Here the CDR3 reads CASSEGIFRDRRGYTF. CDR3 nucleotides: TGTGCCAGCAGTGAAGGGATTTTCCGGGACAGACGTGGCTACACCTTC.